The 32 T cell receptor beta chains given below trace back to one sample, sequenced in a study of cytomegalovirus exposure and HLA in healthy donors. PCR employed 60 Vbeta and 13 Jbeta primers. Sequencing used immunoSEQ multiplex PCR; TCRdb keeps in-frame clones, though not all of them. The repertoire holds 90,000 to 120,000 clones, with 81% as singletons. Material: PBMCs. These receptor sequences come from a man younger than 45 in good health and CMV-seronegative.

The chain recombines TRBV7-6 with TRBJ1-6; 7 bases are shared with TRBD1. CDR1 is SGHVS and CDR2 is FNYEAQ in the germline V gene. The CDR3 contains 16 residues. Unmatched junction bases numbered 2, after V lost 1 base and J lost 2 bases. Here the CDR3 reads CASSLGGTAYNSPLHF. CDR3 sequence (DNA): TGTGCCAGCAGCTTAGGTGGGACAGCCTATAATTCACCCCTCCACTTT. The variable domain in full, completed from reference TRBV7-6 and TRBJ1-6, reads GAGVSQSPRYKVTKRGQDVALRCDPISGHVSLYWYRQALGQGPEFLTYFNYEAQQDKSGLPNDRFSAERPEGSISTLTIQRTEQRDSAMYRCASSLGGTAYNSPLHFGNGTRLTVT.

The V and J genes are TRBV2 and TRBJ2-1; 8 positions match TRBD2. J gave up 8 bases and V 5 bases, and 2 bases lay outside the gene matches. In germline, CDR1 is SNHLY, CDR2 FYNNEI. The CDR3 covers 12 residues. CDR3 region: CASSPTSDEQFF. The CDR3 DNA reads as TGTGCCAGCAGTCCGACTAGCGATGAGCAGTTCTTC.

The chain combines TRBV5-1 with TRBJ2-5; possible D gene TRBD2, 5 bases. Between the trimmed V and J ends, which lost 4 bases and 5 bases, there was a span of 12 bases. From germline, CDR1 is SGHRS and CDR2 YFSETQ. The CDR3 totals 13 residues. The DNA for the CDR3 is TGCGCCAGCAGCAGGACGCGGGCTGAGACCCAGTACTTC. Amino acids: CASSRTRAETQYF.

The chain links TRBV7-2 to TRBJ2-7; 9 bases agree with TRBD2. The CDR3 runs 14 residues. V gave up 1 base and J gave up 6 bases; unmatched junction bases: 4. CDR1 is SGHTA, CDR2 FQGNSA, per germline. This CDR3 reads CASSLGVTSGEQYF. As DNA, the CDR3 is TGTGCCAGCAGCTTAGGAGTGACTAGCGGCGAGCAGTACTTC.

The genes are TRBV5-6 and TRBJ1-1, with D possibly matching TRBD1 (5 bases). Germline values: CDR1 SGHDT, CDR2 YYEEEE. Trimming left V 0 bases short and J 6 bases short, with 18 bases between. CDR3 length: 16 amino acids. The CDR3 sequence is CASSLEVRRGRAEAFF. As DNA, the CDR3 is TGTGCCAGCAGCTTGGAAGTACGGCGGGGACGGGCTGAAGCTTTCTTT.

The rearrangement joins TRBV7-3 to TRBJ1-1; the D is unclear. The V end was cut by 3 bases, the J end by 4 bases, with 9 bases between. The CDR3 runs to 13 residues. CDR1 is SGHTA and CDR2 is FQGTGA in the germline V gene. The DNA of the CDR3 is TGTGCCAGCAGCTTCAAAATGGCCACTGAAGCTTTCTTT. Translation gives CASSFKMATEAFF. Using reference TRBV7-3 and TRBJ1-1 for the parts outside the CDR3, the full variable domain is GAGVSQTPSNKVTEKGKYVELRCDPISGHTALYWYRQSLGQGPEFLIYFQGTGAADDSGLPNDRFFAVRPEGSVSTLKIQRTERGDSAVYLCASSFKMATEAFFGQGTRLTVV.

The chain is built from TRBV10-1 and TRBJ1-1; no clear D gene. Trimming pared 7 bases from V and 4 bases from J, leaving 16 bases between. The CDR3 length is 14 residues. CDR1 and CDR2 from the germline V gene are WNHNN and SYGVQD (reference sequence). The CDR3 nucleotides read TGCGCCAGCACCATGCCCCGGGAGGGCACTGAAGCTTTCTTT. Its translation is CASTMPREGTEAFF.

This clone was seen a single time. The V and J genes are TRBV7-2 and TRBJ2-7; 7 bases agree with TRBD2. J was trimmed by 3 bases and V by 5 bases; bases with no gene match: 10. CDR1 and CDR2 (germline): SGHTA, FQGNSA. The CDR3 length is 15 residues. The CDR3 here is CASSRGSSGNYEQYF. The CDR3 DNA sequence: TGTGCCAGCAGCCGCGGGAGCTCGGGGAACTACGAGCAGTACTTC.

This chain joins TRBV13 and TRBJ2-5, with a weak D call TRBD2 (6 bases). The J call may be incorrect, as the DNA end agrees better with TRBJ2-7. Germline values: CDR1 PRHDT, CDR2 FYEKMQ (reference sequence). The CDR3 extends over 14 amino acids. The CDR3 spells CASSLVLASYEQYF. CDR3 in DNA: TGTGCCAGCAGCTTAGTACTAGCTTCCTACGAGCAGTACTTC.

CDR3 sequence (DNA): TGTGCCAGCAGTTCCGCCCGGGTGGGGGGCTCCTACGAGCAGTACTTC. It is translated as CASSSARVGGSYEQYF. The chain has TRBV6-5 and TRBJ2-7; tentatively, D is TRBD2 (6 bases). The CDR3 consists of 16 residues. V shed 4 bases and J shed 0 bases, with 16 bases lying between them. Per germline, CDR1 MNHEY and CDR2 SVGAGI.

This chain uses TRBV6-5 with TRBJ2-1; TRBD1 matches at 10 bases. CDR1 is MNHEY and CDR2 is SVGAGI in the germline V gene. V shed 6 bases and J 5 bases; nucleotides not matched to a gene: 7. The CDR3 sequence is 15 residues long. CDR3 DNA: TGTGCCAGCAGAGACGACAGGGGGCTTAACAATGAGCAGTTCTTC. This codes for CASRDDRGLNNEQFF.

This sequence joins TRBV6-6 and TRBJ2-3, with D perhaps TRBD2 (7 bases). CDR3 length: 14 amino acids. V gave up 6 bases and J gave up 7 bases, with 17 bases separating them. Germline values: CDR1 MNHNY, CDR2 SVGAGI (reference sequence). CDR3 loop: CASSPGGVVNTQYF. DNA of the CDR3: TGTGCCAGCAGCCCGGGGGGCGTGGTAAATACGCAGTATTTT.

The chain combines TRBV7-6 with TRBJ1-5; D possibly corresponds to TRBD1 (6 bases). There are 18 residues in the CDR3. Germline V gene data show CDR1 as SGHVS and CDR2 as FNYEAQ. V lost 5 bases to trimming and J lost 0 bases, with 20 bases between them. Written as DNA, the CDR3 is TGTGCCAGCAGCGCAGGGGTTTCGGGTACTTATAGCAATCAGCCCCAGCATTTT. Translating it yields CASSAGVSGTYSNQPQHF.

This chain's CDR3 is CASTRDRGPGELFF. CDR3 sequence (DNA): TGTGCCAGCACCCGGGACAGGGGGCCCGGGGAGCTGTTTTTT. The chain joins TRBV6-5 to TRBJ2-2; TRBD1 matches 12 bases. The ends lost 7 bases at V and 6 bases at J; junction bases unmatched: 3. Germline V lookup: CDR1 MNHEY, CDR2 SVGAGI. The CDR3 runs 14 residues.

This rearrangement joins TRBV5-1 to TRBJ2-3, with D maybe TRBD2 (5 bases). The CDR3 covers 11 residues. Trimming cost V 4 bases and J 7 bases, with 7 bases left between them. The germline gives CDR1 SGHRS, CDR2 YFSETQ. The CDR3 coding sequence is TGCGCCAGCAGCCCGGGGTATACGCAGTATTTT. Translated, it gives CASSPGYTQYF.

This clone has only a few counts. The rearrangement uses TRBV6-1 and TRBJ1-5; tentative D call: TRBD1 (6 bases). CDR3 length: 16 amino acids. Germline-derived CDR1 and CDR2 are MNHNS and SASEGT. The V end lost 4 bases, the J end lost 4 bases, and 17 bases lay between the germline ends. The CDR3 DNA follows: TGTGCCAGCAGTGCAGGGGTCCAGACGGGGAATCAGCCCCAGCATTTT. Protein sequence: CASSAGVQTGNQPQHF.

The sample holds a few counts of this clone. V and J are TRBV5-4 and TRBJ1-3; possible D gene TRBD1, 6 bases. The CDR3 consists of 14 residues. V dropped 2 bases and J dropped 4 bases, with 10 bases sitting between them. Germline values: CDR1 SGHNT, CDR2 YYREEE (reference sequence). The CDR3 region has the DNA TGTGCCAGCAGCTTCGGGGGGGCAGGAAACACCATATATTTT. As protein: CASSFGGAGNTIYF.

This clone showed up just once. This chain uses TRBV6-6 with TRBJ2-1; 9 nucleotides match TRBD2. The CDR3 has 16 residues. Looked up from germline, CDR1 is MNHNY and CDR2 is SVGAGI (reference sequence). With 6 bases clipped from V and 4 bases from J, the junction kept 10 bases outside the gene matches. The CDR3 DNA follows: TGTGCCAGCAGCCCCCCTTCGAGCGGGGGGTACAATGAGCAGTTCTTC. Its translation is CASSPPSSGGYNEQFF.

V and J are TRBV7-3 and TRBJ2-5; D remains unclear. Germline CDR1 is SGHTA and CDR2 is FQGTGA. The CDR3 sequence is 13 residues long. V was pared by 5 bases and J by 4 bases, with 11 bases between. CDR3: CASSQVTGETQYF. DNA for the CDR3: TGTGCCAGCAGCCAGGTCACCGGAGAGACCCAGTACTTC.

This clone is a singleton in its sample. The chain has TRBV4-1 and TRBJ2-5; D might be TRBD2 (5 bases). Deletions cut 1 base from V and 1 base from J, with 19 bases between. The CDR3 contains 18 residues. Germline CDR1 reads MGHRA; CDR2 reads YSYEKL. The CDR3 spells CASSQGMMLLRVQETQYF. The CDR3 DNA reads TGCGCCAGCAGCCAAGGGATGATGCTGTTGAGGGTCCAAGAGACCCAGTACTTC.

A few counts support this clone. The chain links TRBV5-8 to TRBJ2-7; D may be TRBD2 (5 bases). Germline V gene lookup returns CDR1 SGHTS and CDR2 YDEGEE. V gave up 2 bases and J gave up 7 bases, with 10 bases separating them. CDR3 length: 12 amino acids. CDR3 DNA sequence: TGTGCCAGCAGCTTCCGGACGGGAGAGCAGTACTTC. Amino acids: CASSFRTGEQYF. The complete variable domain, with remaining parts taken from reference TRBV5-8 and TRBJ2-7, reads EAGVTQSPTHLIKTRGQQATLRCSPISGHTSVYWYQQALGLGLQFLLWYDEGEERNRGNFPPRFSGRQFPNYSSELNVNALELEDSALYLCASSFRTGEQYFGPGTRLTVT.

CDR3 in amino acids: CASSPSRANTGELFF. CDR3 nucleotides: TGTGCCAGCAGTCCCAGCCGGGCGAACACCGGGGAGCTGTTTTTT. V gene TRBV6-5 combines with J gene TRBJ2-2, with D hard to call. Trimming removed 5 bases at V and 0 bases at J, with 10 bases between. The CDR3 covers 15 residues. Germline CDR1 is MNHEY and CDR2 is SVGAGI.

The CDR3 reads CASSVAGRDYEQYF. CDR3 DNA sequence: TGTGCCAGCAGCGTAGCAGGACGGGACTACGAGCAGTACTTC. The rearrangement joins TRBV9 to TRBJ2-7; a weak D match, TRBD2 (5 bases). V lost 0 bases, J lost 3 bases, and 10 bases lay in between. The CDR3 covers 14 residues. The germline V gene encodes CDR1 SGDLS and CDR2 YYNGEE.

The CDR3 coding sequence is TGCGCCAGCAGCCAAGAACTCTACAGGTCTCAAAGGGCCAACGTCCTGACTTTC. It encodes CASSQELYRSQRANVLTF. J is TRBJ2-6 and V is TRBV4-1, with a tentative D call TRBD1 (5 bases). Germline CDR1 reads MGHRA; CDR2 reads YSYEKL. V shed 0 bases and J shed 5 bases, with 17 bases lying between them. The CDR3 extends over 18 amino acids.

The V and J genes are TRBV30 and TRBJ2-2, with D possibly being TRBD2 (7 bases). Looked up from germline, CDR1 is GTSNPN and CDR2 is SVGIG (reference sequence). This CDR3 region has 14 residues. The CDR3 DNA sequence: TGTGCGGGGGGGGCCACCCTGGTACCCGGGGAGCTGTTTTTT. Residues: CAGGATLVPGELFF.

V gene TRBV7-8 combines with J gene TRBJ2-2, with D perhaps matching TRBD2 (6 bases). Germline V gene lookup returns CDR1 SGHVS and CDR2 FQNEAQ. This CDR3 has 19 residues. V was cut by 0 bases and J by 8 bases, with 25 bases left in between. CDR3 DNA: TGTGCCAGCAGCTTAGCCGCGGCGCGAGTAGGCGCGCGGGGAGGGGAGCTGTTTTTT. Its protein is CASSLAAARVGARGGELFF.

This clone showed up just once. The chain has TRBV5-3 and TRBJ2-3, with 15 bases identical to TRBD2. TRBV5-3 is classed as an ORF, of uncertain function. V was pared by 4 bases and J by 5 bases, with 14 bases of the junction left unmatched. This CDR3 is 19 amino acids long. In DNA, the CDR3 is TGTGCCAGAAGCGGAGCCGGGACTAGCGGGGGGACCCGGGTAGATACGCAGTATTTT. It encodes CARSGAGTSGGTRVDTQYF.

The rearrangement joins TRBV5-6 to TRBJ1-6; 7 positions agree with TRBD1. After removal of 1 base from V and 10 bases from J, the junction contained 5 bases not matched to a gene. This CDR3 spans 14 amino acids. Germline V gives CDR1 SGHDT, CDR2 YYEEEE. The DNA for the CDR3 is TGTGCCAGCAGCTTGTACGACAGGGAGTCACCCCTCCACTTT. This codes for CASSLYDRESPLHF.

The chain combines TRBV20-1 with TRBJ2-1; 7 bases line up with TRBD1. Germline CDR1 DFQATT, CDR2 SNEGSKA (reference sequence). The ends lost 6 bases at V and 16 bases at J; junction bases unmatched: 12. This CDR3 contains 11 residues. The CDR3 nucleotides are TGCAGTGCCGGATCCGGGACAGAGCCTTTCTTC. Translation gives CSAGSGTEPFF.

CDR3 in DNA: TGCGCCAGCAGCTTGGCAGGGGATCCAGATACGCAGTATTTT. It yields the protein CASSLAGDPDTQYF. The chain couples TRBV5-1 to TRBJ2-3; D might be TRBD1 (6 bases). The germline V and J ends were trimmed by 0 bases and 4 bases, with 9 bases remaining between them. Germline CDR1 and CDR2: SGHRS and YFSETQ. This CDR3 is 14 amino acids long.

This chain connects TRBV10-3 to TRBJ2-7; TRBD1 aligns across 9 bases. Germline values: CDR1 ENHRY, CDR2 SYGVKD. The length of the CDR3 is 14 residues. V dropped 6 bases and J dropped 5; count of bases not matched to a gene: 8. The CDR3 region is CAIRQRTGEDEQYF. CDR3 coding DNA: TGTGCCATCAGACAAAGGACAGGGGAGGACGAGCAGTACTTC.

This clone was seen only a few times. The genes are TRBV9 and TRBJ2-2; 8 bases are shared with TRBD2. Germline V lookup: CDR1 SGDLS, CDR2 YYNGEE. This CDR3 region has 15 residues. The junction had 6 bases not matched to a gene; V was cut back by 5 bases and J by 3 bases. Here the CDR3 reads CASSSGGPDTGELFF. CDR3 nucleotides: TGTGCCAGCAGTTCGGGGGGGCCGGACACCGGGGAGCTGTTTTTT.